This TCR beta chain originates from a study of blood T cell repertoires in COVID-19. Ages ranged from roughly 18 to 100 years, with residence in some 25 US areas. Participant-given clinical history determined each cohort assignment. Study processing details: For nucleated cells, counts were estimated from reference gene primer amplification. Profiled with immunoSEQ multiplex PCR; TCRdb holds only in-frame clones, not every one. The V and J calls and the clone size are those of that table, but D and trimming were determined from the DNA. Of some 330,000 clones detected, about 87% appear once; the ten largest clones hold 1.9%. The CDR3 extends over 16 amino acids. CDR1 LGHNA and CDR2 YNFKEQ come from the germline V gene. Trimming left V 0 bases short and J 6 bases short, with 16 bases between.

Source material: PBMCs or T cells enriched from blood (not recorded which). The chain carries TRBV4-2 and TRBJ2-3, with D perhaps matching TRBD2 (6 bases). This sequence was found in a man in his forties or fifties in a cohort exposed to, infected with or recovered from COVID-19 (not recorded which). The CDR3 DNA reads TGTGCCAGCAGCCAAGATACGAGAACGGGGGTTGATACGCAGTATTTT. Its protein is CASSQDTRTGVDTQYF.